Below, one T cell receptor (beta chain) is given with its context. Antigen: not known. Sequencing used immunoSEQ multiplex PCR; TCRdb keeps in-frame clones, though not all of them. Among about 320,000 clones, around four fifths were seen once, and the ten largest hold 2% to 2.5%. Treatment indicated: around 19 received Ad26.COV2.S at low or high dose, single or two shots; five or six received placebo; per-sample allocation not given. The samples were gathered on day 63 after the first injection of vaccine or placebo. The sample originates from a study of Ad26.COV2.S vaccination and SARS-CoV-2 variants. Across the study: Sample donor was a member of the COV1001 Ad26.COV2.S trial arm. Donor got 5x10^10 or 1x10^11 viral particles of Ad26.COV2.S. Findings and caveats of the study: Breadth measured for non-spike TCRs was similar across vaccine and placebo recipients.

The CDR3 has 15 amino acids. CDR1 LGHDT and CDR2 YNNKEL come from the germline V gene (reference sequence). V lost 4 bases and J 8 bases, leaving 18 bases between the germline ends. Material: peripheral blood, obtained in a trial of Ad26.COV2.S vaccine versus placebo. The sequence derives from a person between 18 and 65 years old who received the Ad26.COV2.S COVID-19 vaccine or a placebo. The genes are TRBV3-1 (or the pseudogene TRBV3-2) and TRBJ1-3; D may be TRBD1 (5 bases). CDR3 DNA sequence: TGTGCCAGCAGCCGAAGGACAAACAAGAGGGACACCATATATTTT. Amino acid sequence: CASSRRTNKRDTIYF.